The entry below gives a single T cell receptor beta chain sequence along with its context. The length of the CDR3 is 15 residues. Germline V gene lookup returns CDR1 LGHDT and CDR2 YNNKEL (reference sequence). Trimming cost V 2 bases and J 5 bases, with 12 bases left between them. The repertoire was sequenced with immunoSEQ multiplex PCR; TCRdb's copy has only in-frame clones and lacks some. Of fewer than 250,000 clones listed, around four fifths are singletons. The data belong to a study of blood T cell repertoires in COVID-19. The J gene is TRBJ2-2, the V gene TRBV3-1 (or the pseudogene TRBV3-2); D might be TRBD1 (5 bases). The clonotype was recovered from a woman in her fifties or sixties with active or convalescent COVID-19. Sequenced input: peripheral blood. CDR3 sequence (DNA): TGTGCCAGCAGCCAACTGACAGTGTTTACCGGGGAGCTGTTTTTT. Its protein product is CASSQLTVFTGELFF.